The 6 T cell receptor beta chains in this list originate from one sample, sequenced in a study of OX40 agonist ivuxolimab in advanced cancers. Libraries were prepared by immunoSEQ multiplex PCR; TCRdb keeps only in-frame clonotypes and omits some of them. The sample records about 150,000 clones, 75% to 95% being singletons. The specimen comprised CD4+ or CD8+ T cells sorted from blood, sampled in a trial of the OX40 agonist ivuxolimab. The source is an adult with an advanced solid tumor such as melanoma, head and neck, liver or kidney cancer.

The chain couples TRBV5-1 to TRBJ2-6; D is unclear. Trimming cost V 0 bases and J 0 bases, with 7 bases left between them. Germline loops: CDR1 SGHRS, CDR2 YFSETQ. There are 16 residues in the CDR3. CDR3 nucleotide sequence: TGCGCCAGCAGCTTGGGGCCTGGCTCTGGGGCCAACGTCCTGACTTTC. Its translation is CASSLGPGSGANVLTF.

A single count supports this clone. J is TRBJ2-1 and V is TRBV10-3; 12 bases agree with TRBD2. V shed 5 bases, J shed 7 bases, and the junction held 9 bases outside the gene matches. The CDR3 contains 16 residues. The germline V gene has CDR1 ENHRY and CDR2 SYGVKD. The CDR3: CAISPNRLAGDNEQFF. The CDR3 DNA reads TGTGCCATCAGTCCTAACCGACTAGCGGGAGATAATGAGCAGTTCTTC.

The chain has TRBV18 and TRBJ2-2; TRBD1 aligns across 8 bases. The germline V gene has CDR1 KGHSH and CDR2 LQKENI. V lost 0 bases, J lost 5 bases, and 17 bases stayed unmatched. The CDR3 sequence is 20 residues long. CDR3 nucleotides: TGTGCCAGCTCACCACCGGATTCAAGGGCGGTCAGACAGGGGACCGGGGAGCTGTTTTTT. Translating gives CASSPPDSRAVRQGTGELFF.

The chain carries TRBV5-4 and TRBJ1-2, with 9 nucleotides matching TRBD1. Germline assignment: CDR1 SGHNT and CDR2 YYREEE (reference sequence). V was clipped by 3 bases and J by 2 bases; unmatched bases: 5. CDR3 length equals 15 residues. CDR3 in amino acids: CASSSWDRANYGYTF. The CDR3 DNA reads as TGTGCCAGCAGCTCCTGGGACAGGGCGAACTATGGCTACACCTTC.

This chain joins TRBV7-2 and TRBJ1-3; D ambiguous. The CDR3 length is 14 residues. V dropped 4 bases and J dropped 0 bases, with 7 bases sitting between them. Germline CDR1 SGHTA, CDR2 FQGNSA. DNA for the CDR3: TGTGCCAGCAGCTCTGCTGGCTCTGGAAACACCATATATTTT. This codes for CASSSAGSGNTIYF.

This chain joins TRBV29-1 and TRBJ1-2; unclear D gene. V was trimmed by 4 bases and J by 4 bases, leaving 10 bases between them. Per germline, CDR1 SQVTM and CDR2 ANQGSEA. This CDR3 region has 12 residues. DNA for the CDR3: TGCAGCGTTGTAGGTCAGGTCTATGGCTACACCTTC. It translates to CSVVGQVYGYTF.